This TCR beta chain was obtained from a study of blood T cell repertoires in COVID-19. Study as a whole: Samples of COVID-19 (acute and convalescent) were obtained from the United States, Italy and Spain.

Only in-frame clones appear in the TCRdb table, and some are missing; sequencing was by immunoSEQ multiplex PCR. This table has 350,000 or so clones, 65% to 90% appearing once. Trimming took off 5 bases at V and 7 bases at J, with 15 bases between the two ends. The CDR3 has 13 amino acids. Germline CDR1 is MDHEN and CDR2 is SYDVKM. Participant age was roughly 18 to 89 years, and participants resided in 20 to 30 US areas. Donors were grouped by their self-reported clinical history. Sequencing was performed on PBMCs or T cells enriched from blood (not recorded which). This clonotype originated in a woman aged 40 to 50 with acute COVID-19. The chain carries TRBV28 and TRBJ2-7; D gene ambiguous. The CDR3 DNA reads as TGTGCCAGCAGTACACTCCGGCGCAGGGAGCAGTACTTC. Its protein product is CASSTLRRREQYF.